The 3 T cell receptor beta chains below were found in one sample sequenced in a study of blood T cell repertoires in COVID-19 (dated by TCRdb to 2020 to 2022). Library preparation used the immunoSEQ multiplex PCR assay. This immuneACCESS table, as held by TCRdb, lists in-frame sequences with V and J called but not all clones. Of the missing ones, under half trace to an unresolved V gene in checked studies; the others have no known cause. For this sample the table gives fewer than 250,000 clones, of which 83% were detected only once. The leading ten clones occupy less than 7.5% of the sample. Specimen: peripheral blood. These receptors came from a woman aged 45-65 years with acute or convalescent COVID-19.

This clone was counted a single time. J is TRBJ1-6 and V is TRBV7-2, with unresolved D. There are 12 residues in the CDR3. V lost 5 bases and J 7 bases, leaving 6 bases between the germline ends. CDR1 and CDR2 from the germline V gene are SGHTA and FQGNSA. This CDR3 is CASSENNSPLHF. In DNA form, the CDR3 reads TGTGCCAGCAGCGAGAACAATTCACCCCTCCACTTT.

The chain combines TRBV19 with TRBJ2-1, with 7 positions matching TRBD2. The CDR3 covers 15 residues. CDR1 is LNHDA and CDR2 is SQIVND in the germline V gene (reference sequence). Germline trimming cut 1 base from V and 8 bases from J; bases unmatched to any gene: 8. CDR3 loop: CASSIGRDYNHEQFF. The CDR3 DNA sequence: TGTGCCAGTAGTATAGGGCGGGACTATAACCATGAGCAGTTCTTC.

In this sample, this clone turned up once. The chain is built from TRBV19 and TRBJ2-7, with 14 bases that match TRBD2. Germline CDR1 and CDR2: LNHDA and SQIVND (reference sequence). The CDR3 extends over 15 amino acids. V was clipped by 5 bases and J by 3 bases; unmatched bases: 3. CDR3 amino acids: CASSRTSGRIYEQYF. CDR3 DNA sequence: TGTGCCAGTAGTCGGACTAGCGGGAGGATCTACGAGCAGTACTTC.